The T cell receptor beta chain described here comes from a study of blood T cell repertoires in COVID-19. Study context: Both acute and convalescent COVID-19 samples were obtained from the United States, Italy and Spain. PBMCs, B-cell-depleted T cells, or T cells were the source of the cDNA or gDNA that made up the material.

How the authors handled the data: Reference gene primer amplification gave nucleated cell count estimates. Sequencing was performed with immunoSEQ multiplex PCR; in TCRdb, only in-frame clones are kept and a portion is missing. V and J calls and clone size are copied from that table; D and trimming were computed from the DNA. The sample holds 150,000 to 200,000 clones; roughly nine tenths are singletons and the top ten take approximately 4%. J gave up 7 bases and V 5 bases, and 15 bases lay outside the gene matches. The CDR3 covers 18 residues. Germline CDR1 and CDR2: MNHEY and SVGEGT. Input material: peripheral blood. The source of this sequence is a woman aged 70 to 79 with acute or convalescent COVID-19. The gene calls are TRBV6-2 or TRBV6-3 and TRBJ2-2; 11 positions match TRBD2. CDR3 amino acids: CASSPYPLTSGIGGELFF. The CDR3 DNA reads as TGTGCCAGCAGTCCGTACCCATTGACTAGCGGGATTGGCGGGGAGCTGTTTTTT.